Only a few counts were recorded for the clone carrying this TCR beta chain. No antigen is known for it. The CDR3 consists of 15 residues. The V and J ends lost 5 bases and 4 bases, in that order; junction bases with no gene match: 11. Template switching added a universal primer site, and cDNA bore unique molecular identifiers. TCRdb fed the 5' RACE reads into MiXCR, producing one record per CDR3 protein. The table includes some 1,600,000 distinct CDR3 sequences, about 32% detected once. These data belong to a study of identical twins. Healthy Caucasians supplied all donations. Study-wide results and caveats: Insertions were fewer in abundant cord blood beta clonotypes, whereas memory repertoires showed none of this pattern. A partial confounding effect on zero-insertion analyses could come from invariant MAIT and iNKT cells.

The J gene is TRBJ2-7, the V gene TRBV12-3 or TRBV12-4; 7 bases agree with TRBD2. The clonotype was recovered from a newborn girl in good health. Sequences were obtained from cord blood. The CDR3: CASSPSGGSRYEQYF. In DNA, the CDR3 is TGTGCCAGCAGTCCCTCTGGCGGGAGTCGGTACGAGCAGTACTTC.